This entry features one T cell receptor (beta chain) sequence. This clone has just one count. Its antigen is currently not known. Base qualities were left out, and no much larger clone turns up one base away. The sample originates from a study of blood T cell repertoires in COVID-19 (dated by TCRdb to about 2020). About the full investigation: Samples from collaborators originated in the United States, Italy and Spain and spanned both the acute and convalescent phases of COVID-19. Sample metadata almost always included a de-identified subject ID, COVID-19 status, age in years and sex. The material from the prospective study consisted of cDNA or gDNA derived from T cells, B-cell-depleted T cells, or PBMCs. The samples were drawn from the first 160 participants of the ongoing ImmuneRACE study and from 1,254 subjects provided by 6 global collaborators. The repertoires were released in a freely available public database meant as a resource for research on the immune response to SARS-CoV-2. HLA class I and class II types, where available, came from metadata supplied by the sample provider rather than from assay-based typing. The dataset comprised deeply sampled blood TCRbeta repertoires from subjects exposed to, actively infected with, or recovered from COVID-19.

From the germline V gene, CDR1 is SGHRS and CDR2 is YFSETQ. Trimming removed 2 bases from V and 1 base from J; the gene matches leave 6 bases unexplained. The CDR3 covers 16 residues, taking in both the cysteine and the phenylalanine. The only DNA kept is the CDR3, 48 bases in frame from the first base. TCRbeta CDR3 regions were amplified from genomic DNA using the immunoSEQ Assay, a bias-controlled multiplex PCR. Per the original workflow: The number of nucleated cells in each sample was estimated from the amplification of reference gene primers within the assay. To quantify the absolute abundance of each unique TCRbeta CDR3 rearrangement, sequence reads were collapsed and filtered. Productive Simpson clonality was computed per sample as the square root of Simpson's diversity index over productive rearrangements. TCRdb stores this immuneACCESS table with in-frame sequences only. Part of the clones is absent; in the studies checked, under half of the shortfall reflects unresolved V genes, and no reason is known for the rest. V, J and clone size derive from that table, while D and trimming were established from the DNA sequence. This sample has under 150,000 clones in its table, and approximately 86% of those were observed once. The ten largest make up approximately 2.3% of the sample.

Participants in the prospective study were enrolled through a virtual design, were aged about 18 to 90 years, and lived in some 24 United States geographic areas. In the prospective study, participants were assigned to cohorts based on the clinical history participants reported in a screening survey and a study questionnaire. For ImmuneRACE Cohort 3, a participant was defined as recovered based on two consecutive negative NP/OP PCR tests, clearance by a healthcare professional, or resolution of symptoms. In the prospective study, mobile phlebotomists collected whole blood, serum and a nasopharyngeal or oropharyngeal swab from each participant. Participants in the prospective study had the option to provide additional blood draws and questionnaires over a 2-month period. Blood samples from the prospective study were shipped frozen or at room temperature prior to DNA extraction. Study-level results and caveats: The amount of clinical and demographic metadata varied by source and participant and was provided uncurated.

The V and J genes are TRBV5-1 and TRBJ2-1; 7 bases in the junction line up with TRBD1. Sequenced material: PBMCs or T cells enriched from blood (not recorded which). The TCR was taken from a woman aged 45-65 years who had recovered from COVID-19. CDR3 protein: CASSFAPGGSYNEQFF. The nucleotides are TGCGCCAGCAGCTTCGCCCCAGGGGGTTCCTACAATGAGCAGTTCTTC.